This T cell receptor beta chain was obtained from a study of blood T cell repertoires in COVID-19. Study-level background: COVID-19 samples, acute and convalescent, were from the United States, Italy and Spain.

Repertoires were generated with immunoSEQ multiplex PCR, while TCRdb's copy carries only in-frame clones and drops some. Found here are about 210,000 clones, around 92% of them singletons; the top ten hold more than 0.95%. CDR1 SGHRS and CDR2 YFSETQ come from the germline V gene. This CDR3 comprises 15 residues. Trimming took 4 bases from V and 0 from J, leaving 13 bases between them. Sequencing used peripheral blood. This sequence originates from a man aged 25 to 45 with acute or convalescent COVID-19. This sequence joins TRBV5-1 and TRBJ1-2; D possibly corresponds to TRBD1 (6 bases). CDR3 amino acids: CASSLEDSPNYGYTF. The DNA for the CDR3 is TGCGCCAGCAGCCTCGAGGACAGTCCTAACTATGGCTACACCTTC.